One and the same sample provided the 21 T cell receptor beta chains below, sequenced in a study of T cells in Graves' hyperthyroidism and ophthalmopathy. RNA transcripts yielded amplified TCR beta CDR3 regions. Initially, a first-round RT-PCR of the TCR CDR3 employed the HTBI primer set. TCRdb itself ran the multiplex PCR reads through MiXCR, one entry per CDR3 protein. The sample shows 600,000 or so distinct CDR3 sequences, around 15% of them seen only once. Sequencing was done on a sample of blood. These receptors came from a woman in her thirties with Graves' hyperthyroidism.

The gene calls are TRBV28 and TRBJ2-7; D ambiguous. Germline lookup yields CDR1 MDHEN and CDR2 SYDVKM. The CDR3 is 12 residues long. The V and J ends lost 2 bases and 4 bases respectively, with 6 bases between them. The CDR3 DNA reads TGTGCCAGCAGTTTAAGGAAATACGAGCAGTACTTC. Translating gives CASSLRKYEQYF.

This chain links TRBV5-1 with TRBJ2-7; TRBD1 might be the D (6 bases). Germline V gene sequence: CDR1 SGHRS, CDR2 YFSETQ. The CDR3 loop spans 14 amino acids. Trimming removed 0 bases from V and 7 bases from J, with 14 bases in between. The CDR3 sequence: CASSLEQGWYEQYF. CDR3 DNA sequence: TGCGCCAGCAGCTTGGAACAGGGTTGGTATGAGCAGTACTTC.

This clonotype was recorded at least ten times. J is TRBJ1-1 and V is TRBV6-2 or TRBV6-3; 7 bases line up with TRBD1. Germline V lookup: CDR1 MNHEY, CDR2 SVGEGT. The J segment lost 0 bases and the V segment lost 7 bases, leaving 17 bases of the junction unmatched. The CDR3 runs 18 residues. CDR3 bases: TGTGCCAGCACCAAACTAAGGCGGGACAGACTACTGAACACTGAAGCTTTCTTT. It is translated as CASTKLRRDRLLNTEAFF.

This clonotype appeared many times. The chain combines TRBV28 with TRBJ1-2; no firm D call. V lost 3 bases and J lost 5, with 7 bases in between. The CDR3 length is 12 residues. Germline lookup yields CDR1 MDHEN and CDR2 SYDVKM. Written as DNA, the CDR3 is TGTGCCAGCAGTTTTTCGGGATATGGCTACACCTTC. It encodes CASSFSGYGYTF.

This clonotype has just a few counts. V is TRBV6-1 and J is TRBJ2-1; TRBD2 agrees at 8 bases. CDR3 length: 15 residues. V shed 6 bases and J 6 bases; nucleotides not matched to a gene: 10. Germline V gene data show CDR1 as MNHNS and CDR2 as SASEGT. For the CDR3, the DNA is TGTGCCAGCAGCTCAAGCGGGAGTGGGTTCAATGAGCAGTTCTTC. It is translated as CASSSSGSGFNEQFF.

Comment on this clonotype: A much larger clone sits a single nucleotide away, making a read error possible. The rearrangement joins TRBV7-3 to TRBJ2-7; D perhaps matches TRBD2 (5 bases). Trimming pared 5 bases from V and 5 bases from J, leaving 16 bases between. The CDR3 is made up of 14 amino acids. Germline CDR1 reads SGHTA; CDR2 reads FQGTGA. The CDR3 nucleotides read TGTGCCAGCAGCGTGGATGGACTGAACCACGAGCAGTACTTC. Encoded protein: CASSVDGLNHEQYF.

The V call is TRBV7-9, the J call TRBJ1-2; D might be TRBD1 (6 bases). With 1 base removed from V and 8 bases from J, the gap between germline ends came to 14 bases. Germline V gene data show CDR1 as SEHNR and CDR2 as FQNEAQ (reference sequence). CDR3 size: 14 residues. The CDR3 protein is CASSLVSAGEGYTF. The CDR3 DNA reads TGTGCCAGCAGCTTAGTGTCGGCAGGGGAAGGCTACACCTTC.

This clonotype turned up a few times. The chain has TRBV5-6 and TRBJ2-1; the match to TRBD2 covers 13 bases. Germline loops: CDR1 SGHDT, CDR2 YYEEEE. The CDR3 is made up of 14 amino acids. V gave up 4 bases and J gave up 6 bases; unmatched junction bases: 1. CDR3 in amino acids: CASSGLAGANEQFF. Written as DNA, the CDR3 is TGTGCCAGCAGCGGACTAGCGGGAGCCAATGAGCAGTTCTTC.

The chain carries TRBV7-3 and TRBJ2-1; 14 nucleotides align to TRBD2. The CDR3 length is 16 residues. Unmatched junction bases numbered 6, after V lost 4 bases and J lost 7 bases. Per the germline V gene, CDR1 is SGHTA and CDR2 is FQGTGA. The CDR3 DNA reads TGTGCCAGCAGCTGGGCGACTAGCGGGAGGGGTAATGAGCAGTTCTTC. The encoded protein is CASSWATSGRGNEQFF.

This clonotype occurred a few times. The rearrangement links TRBV4-2 to TRBJ1-3; D gene uncertain. The CDR3 loop spans 19 amino acids. Per germline, CDR1 LGHNA and CDR2 YNFKEQ. V was shortened by 0 bases and J by 1 base, with 19 bases between the two germline ends. The CDR3 loop reads CASSQDFKGVSRSGNTIYF. CDR3 bases: TGTGCCAGCAGCCAAGATTTTAAGGGCGTCAGCCGATCTGGAAACACCATATATTTT.

The V call is TRBV9, the J call TRBJ1-6; D possibly corresponds to TRBD1 (5 bases). V shed 0 bases and J shed 10 bases, with 17 bases lying between them. The CDR3 is 16 amino acids. The V gene's germline CDR1 is SGDLS and CDR2 YYNGEE. CDR3 sequence: CASSVDGRGSGSPLHF. The CDR3 DNA is TGTGCCAGCAGCGTAGACGGGAGGGGAAGCGGATCACCCCTCCACTTT.

This clonotype was detected many times. The CDR3 is CASSSGQGIAEQFF. The CDR3 DNA reads as TGTGCCAGCAGCTCAGGACAGGGTATAGCTGAGCAGTTCTTC. V is TRBV13 and J is TRBJ2-1; 8 positions match TRBD1. The germline gives CDR1 PRHDT, CDR2 FYEKMQ (reference sequence). V was pared by 4 bases and J by 9 bases, with 8 bases of the junction left unmatched. This CDR3 comprises 14 residues.

Of note for this clonotype: With a much larger clone just one base away, this may be a read error. The V call is TRBV7-6, the J call TRBJ2-1; 11 nucleotides align to TRBD2. TRBJ2-7 matches the DNA end more closely, so the J call is doubtful. The germline CDR1 and CDR2 sequences are SGHVS and FNYEAQ. The CDR3 spans 16 residues. CDR3 coding DNA: TGTGCCAGCAGCTTCCGACTAGCGGGAAGGAACAATGAGCAGTACTTC. It is translated as CASSFRLAGRNNEQYF.

This clonotype was found a few times. This sequence joins TRBV6-1 and TRBJ2-3; D ambiguous. The CDR3 runs 14 residues. Trimming shortened V by 6 bases and J by 5 bases, and 15 bases separated the two germline ends. Germline assignment: CDR1 MNHNS and CDR2 SASEGT. In DNA, the CDR3 is TGTGCCAGCAGAAAGGCGACTTCGAGAGATACGCAGTATTTT. Its translation is CASRKATSRDTQYF.

This clonotype was seen repeatedly, ten times or more. This rearrangement joins TRBV20-1 to TRBJ2-1; 8 nucleotides agree with TRBD1. CDR1 and CDR2 from the germline V gene are DFQATT and SNEGSKA (reference sequence). V dropped 1 base and J dropped 6; count of bases not matched to a gene: 2. There are 13 residues in the CDR3. The CDR3 nucleotides are TGCAGTGCTAGAGGGGGACAGGTCAATGAGCAGTTCTTC. Amino acids: CSARGGQVNEQFF.

In this sample, this clonotype turned up a few times. V and J are TRBV28 and TRBJ2-3; D not certain. The CDR3 is 13 residues long. Germline assignment: CDR1 MDHEN and CDR2 SYDVKM. Trimming pared 5 bases from V and 4 bases from J, leaving 10 bases between. CDR3 amino acids: CASSTLKPDTQYF. The CDR3 nucleotides are TGTGCCAGCAGTACTCTTAAGCCAGATACGCAGTATTTT.

This clonotype was detected many times. This rearrangement joins TRBV7-9 to TRBJ2-1; D may be TRBD1 or TRBD2 (6 bases each). Germline V lookup: CDR1 SEHNR, CDR2 FQNEAQ (reference sequence). The ends were cut back, 2 bases at V and 8 bases at J, with 22 bases in the middle. The CDR3 totals 17 residues. CDR3 sequence: CASSLLGGYQLSDEQFF. The DNA of the CDR3 is TGTGCCAGCAGCTTATTAGGGGGGTACCAACTATCGGATGAGCAGTTCTTC.

This clonotype appeared many times. This chain links TRBV12-3 or TRBV12-4 with TRBJ1-3; TRBD1 is a possible D gene (6 bases). V shed 3 bases and J shed 5 bases, with 11 bases lying between them. This CDR3 contains 14 residues. CDR3 amino acids: CASSFGGRRNTIYF. DNA of the CDR3: TGTGCCAGCAGTTTTGGGGGGCGAAGAAACACCATATATTTT.

This clonotype occurred many times. J is TRBJ1-1 and V is TRBV29-1; D unresolved. The CDR3 is 13 amino acids. Germline CDR1 and CDR2: SQVTM and ANQGSEA. Trimming pared 3 bases from V and 4 bases from J, leaving 12 bases between. CDR3 protein: CSVDLGVGTEAFF. The CDR3 DNA reads as TGCAGCGTTGATTTGGGAGTAGGCACTGAAGCTTTCTTT.

The chain employs TRBV9 and TRBJ2-3; no clear D gene. The CDR3 has 14 amino acids. The ends were cut back, 0 bases at V and 4 bases at J, with 9 bases in the middle. Germline V gives CDR1 SGDLS, CDR2 YYNGEE. The CDR3 spells CASSVGSISDTQYF. The CDR3 DNA reads as TGTGCCAGCAGCGTAGGCTCCATTTCAGATACGCAGTATTTT.

This clonotype was found many times. The J gene is TRBJ2-2, the V gene TRBV28; unclear D gene. The CDR3 sequence is 15 residues long. Germline-derived CDR1 and CDR2 are MDHEN and SYDVKM. V dropped 4 bases and J dropped 0 bases, with 9 bases sitting between them. The CDR3 DNA is TGTGCCAGCAGTTCGTGGACGGCGAACACCGGGGAGCTGTTTTTT. Its protein product is CASSSWTANTGELFF.